This TCR beta chain was observed in a study of T cells after yellow fever vaccination. V gave up 6 bases and J gave up 5 bases, with 16 bases separating them. Germline CDR1 and CDR2: LGHDT and YNNKEL (reference sequence). CDR3 length: 14 residues. The 5'RACE template-switching step produced TCR cDNA and added a universal primer site and UMIs. TCRdb re-derived calls from the 5' RACE reads in MiXCR, one entry per CDR3 protein. Among roughly 520,000 distinct CDR3 sequences listed, about a fifth were seen once. The chain uses TRBV3-1 and TRBJ2-5, with D perhaps TRBD2 (7 bases). This TCR was sampled from a man aged 18 to 29 who received the YFV17D yellow fever vaccine. This material consisted of PBMCs, taken approximately 22 days after the first yellow fever vaccination. CDR3 nucleotides: TGTGCCAGCAGTCGGGCCGGGGGGCTCGAGACCCAGTACTTC. This translates into CASSRAGGLETQYF.